These 7 T cell receptor beta chains were sequenced from one sample in a study of molecular identifiers for immune sequencing clone quantification. TCRdb reanalysed the PCR reads using MiXCR and keeps one entry per CDR3 protein. The sample has more than 450,000 distinct CDR3 sequences; about a fifth are singletons. Sample: naive CD8+ T cells from blood, with Jurkat cell RNA spiked in. Regarding subset: FACS-sorted CD8+CD4-CCR7+CD45RA+ naive T cells. The receptors here all came from a human donor in good health. Some libraries in this study had Jurkat cell RNA spiked in.

V gene TRBV4-3 combines with J gene TRBJ2-1; no reliable D call. The ends were cut back, 6 bases at V and 5 bases at J, with 17 bases in the middle. The CDR3 consists of 15 residues. Germline lookup yields CDR1 LGHNA and CDR2 YSLEER. The CDR3 protein is CASSVSITPNNEQFF. The CDR3 DNA is TGCGCCAGCAGTGTGTCCATCACCCCCAACAATGAGCAGTTCTTC.

This clonotype was seen more than once but under ten times. The chain recombines TRBV27 with TRBJ2-2; TRBD2 matches at 13 bases. Germline CDR1 is MNHEY and CDR2 is SMNVEV (reference sequence). The CDR3 covers 15 residues. J was trimmed by 6 bases and V by 4 bases; bases with no gene match: 2. The DNA for the CDR3 is TGTGCCAGCAGTTCGGGACTAGCGGGACCCGGGGAGCTGTTTTTT. It specifies CASSSGLAGPGELFF.

This clonotype was found a few times. The CDR3 bases are TGTGCCAGCAGTTTATTCGGGGGGCACGTCTACGAGCAGTACTTC. It translates to CASSLFGGHVYEQYF. The rearrangement joins TRBV27 to TRBJ2-7; D may be TRBD2 (7 bases). Germline lookup yields CDR1 MNHEY and CDR2 SMNVEV (reference sequence). The CDR3 contains 15 residues. The V end lost 1 base, the J end lost 3 bases, and 13 bases lay between the germline ends.

The table lists this clonotype with a few counts. The chain is built from TRBV10-3 and TRBJ1-6, with 8 bases matching TRBD1. The CDR3 has 16 residues. V trimming: 6 bases; J trimming: 5 bases; junction bases outside the gene matches: 9. Germline CDR1 is ENHRY and CDR2 is SYGVKD. In DNA form, the CDR3 reads TGTGCCATCAGAGGCGACAGGGGTGGCCATAATTCACCCCTCCACTTT. This codes for CAIRGDRGGHNSPLHF.

This clonotype has just a few counts. CDR3 sequence reads: CATEPEGENNSPLHF. For the CDR3, the DNA is TGTGCCACCGAACCTGAGGGGGAGAATAATTCACCCCTCCACTTT. This sequence joins TRBV12-3 or TRBV12-4 and TRBJ1-6; a possible D gene is TRBD1 (6 bases). Trimming removed 10 bases from V and 5 bases from J, with 18 bases in between. This CDR3 region has 15 residues.

This clonotype was detected only once. The J gene is TRBJ2-7, the V gene TRBV5-1, with TRBD1 matching over 7 bases. With V trimmed by 3 bases and J by 5 bases, 11 bases remained unmatched. The CDR3 is 15 residues long. Looked up from germline, CDR1 is SGHRS and CDR2 is YFSETQ. This CDR3 is CASSWADRSKDEQYF. The CDR3 region has the DNA TGCGCCAGCAGCTGGGCGGACAGGTCTAAGGACGAGCAGTACTTC.

This clonotype was found a few times. The rearrangement uses TRBV2 and TRBJ1-2; 9 bases agree with TRBD1. This CDR3 is built from 15 residues. Per germline, CDR1 SNHLY and CDR2 FYNNEI. V gave up 5 bases and J gave up 2 bases; unmatched junction bases: 6. Here the CDR3 DNA reads TGTGCCAGCAGTCCGGGACAGGGCTACAACTATGGCTACACCTTC. It encodes CASSPGQGYNYGYTF.